The present T cell receptor beta chain was sequenced within a study of blood T cell repertoires in COVID-19 (dated by TCRdb to 2018 to 2021). Study-level background: Samples covering the acute and convalescent phases of COVID-19 were provided by collaborators in the United States, Italy and Spain. Subjects who had been exposed to COVID-19, were actively infected with it, or had recovered from it provided the deeply sampled blood TCRbeta repertoires that made up the dataset. Where HLA class I and class II types were available, the types were taken from metadata supplied by the sample provider, not from assay-based typing. The samples were drawn from the first 160 participants of the ongoing ImmuneRACE study and from under 1,500 subjects provided by 6 global collaborators. Nearly every sample came with metadata listing a de-identified subject ID, COVID-19 status, age in years and sex. The repertoires were made available in a free public database intended to serve as a resource for research on the immune response to SARS-CoV-2. The material from the prospective study consisted of cDNA or gDNA derived from T cells, B-cell-depleted T cells, or PBMCs. Findings and caveats that apply to the study as a whole: How much clinical and demographic metadata was included differed by source and by participant, and the metadata was provided uncurated.

The immunoSEQ Assay, a bias-controlled multiplex PCR, was used to amplify TCRbeta CDR3 regions from genomic DNA. The paper's processing steps were these. The number of nucleated cells in each sample was estimated from the amplification of reference gene primers within the assay. Sequence reads were collapsed and filtered to measure the absolute abundance of every unique TCRbeta CDR3 rearrangement. For each sample, productive Simpson clonality was calculated as the square root of Simpson's diversity index over productive rearrangements. Not all clones reach the TCRdb copy of this immuneACCESS table, which keeps in-frame sequences only. Checked studies attribute under half of the gap to unresolved V genes and leave the rest unexplained. That table supplies the V and J calls and clone size; D and trimming were determined from the DNA. This sample gives approximately 160,000 clones in total; 75% to 90% of them show up just once. Roughly 2.9% of the sample is in the top ten clones.

With regard to this clone: Its antigen specificity is not known. No clone much larger than this one lies a single base away; base qualities are absent.

CDR1 MNHEY and CDR2 SVGAGI are derived from the germline V gene. V is cut by 4 bases and J by 2 bases, and the space between the germline ends is 12 bases. The CDR3, cysteine through phenylalanine, is 15 amino acids long. CDR3 DNA only is kept here, 45 bases in frame from base 1. Whole blood was collected in K2EDTA tubes by collaborating institutions according to the institutions' own protocols. For TCRbeta analysis, collaborator samples were shipped as frozen whole blood, as isolated PBMCs, or as DNA extracted from either sample type. The chain is made from TRBV6-5 and TRBJ2-1; the D gene identity is not certain. This clonotype originated in a woman aged 55-69 years with acute or convalescent COVID-19. The sample taken for sequencing was peripheral blood. The CDR3 in this case is CASSSMGQTYNEQFF. The DNA sequence is as follows: TGTGCCAGCAGTTCCATGGGCCAGACCTACAATGAGCAGTTCTTC.